Each of the 22 T cell receptor beta chains below was sequenced from the same sample in a study of a mutant IDH1 vaccine in newly diagnosed glioma (dated by TCRdb to the early 2020s). The library was prepared using the immunoSEQ multiplex PCR assay. TCRdb's version of the immuneACCESS table is confined to in-frame rearrangements and falls short of the full clone set. An unresolved V gene accounts for under half of the shortfall where checked; the remainder is of unknown origin. This sample holds 31,000 or so clones; approximately 78% were observed only once. Around 10% of the sample belongs to the ten largest clones. The time point label corresponds to: week 35, safety follow-up. A 20-mer mutant IDH1 peptide at 300 micrograms in Montanide made up each vaccine dose, which was injected subcutaneously together with topical imiquimod. Their antigens remain unidentified. The starting material was PBMCs, obtained from a glioma patient whose treatment included an IDH1 peptide vaccine. These receptors were collected from a woman aged 40 to 55 with glioma.

This rearrangement joins TRBV6-5 to TRBJ2-5; 8 bases match TRBD2. Trimming cost V 4 bases and J 7 bases; bases outside gene matches: 5. Germline CDR1 and CDR2: MNHEY and SVGAGI. The CDR3 sequence is 13 residues long. CDR3 in DNA: TGTGCCAGCAGTTTAAGAGCGGGGGTGACCCAGTACTTC. Protein: CASSLRAGVTQYF.

The chain couples TRBV11-3 to TRBJ1-1, with TRBD1 matching over 7 bases. The germline V gene has CDR1 SGHNT and CDR2 YENEEA. The CDR3 has 15 amino acids. J lost 5 bases, V lost 5 bases, and 11 bases had no gene match. The CDR3 is CASSQEGQMGTEAFF. In nucleotides, the CDR3 is TGTGCCAGCAGCCAAGAGGGACAGATGGGAACTGAAGCTTTCTTT.

The genes are TRBV5-1 and TRBJ2-3, with TRBD1 matching 7 bases. The CDR3 runs to 16 residues. Per the germline V gene, CDR1 is SGHRS and CDR2 is YFSETQ. V trimming: 0 bases; J trimming: 4 bases; junction bases outside the gene matches: 8. This chain's CDR3 is CASSLVARGSADTQYF. For the CDR3, the DNA is TGCGCCAGCAGCTTGGTGGCCAGGGGGAGTGCAGATACGCAGTATTTT.

The V gene is TRBV5-5, the J gene TRBJ1-3; D not resolved. Germline loops: CDR1 SGHKS, CDR2 YYEKEE (reference sequence). The CDR3 loop spans 12 amino acids. Trimming cost V 4 bases and J 4 bases, with 6 bases left between them. The DNA of the CDR3 is TGTGCCAGCAGCACTAGGGGAAACACCATATATTTT. Amino acid sequence: CASSTRGNTIYF.

The V call is TRBV6-5, the J call TRBJ2-7, with unresolved D. V dropped 8 bases and J dropped 5 bases, with 10 bases sitting between them. Per the germline V gene, CDR1 is MNHEY and CDR2 is SVGAGI. The CDR3 is 11 residues long. The CDR3 region is CASVRNNEQYF. CDR3 DNA sequence: TGTGCCAGCGTCCGGAACAACGAGCAGTACTTC.

This clone was seen a few times. This rearrangement joins TRBV19 to TRBJ1-5, with D possibly matching TRBD1 (5 bases). Per the germline V gene, CDR1 is LNHDA and CDR2 is SQIVND (reference sequence). Trimming stripped 3 bases from V and 0 bases from J, with 9 bases between. This CDR3 is built from 15 residues. The CDR3, as DNA: TGTGCCAGTAGTATGCAGGGTGCTAGCAATCAGCCCCAGCATTTT. It specifies CASSMQGASNQPQHF.

The CDR3 reads CASSGGEASDNEQFF. As DNA, the CDR3 is TGTGCCAGCAGTGGAGGAGAGGCATCCGACAATGAGCAGTTCTTC. The rearrangement links TRBV2 to TRBJ2-1; D not resolved. This CDR3 region has 15 residues. Trimming cost V 4 bases and J 5 bases, with 15 bases left between them. The germline V gene has CDR1 SNHLY and CDR2 FYNNEI.

V usage is TRBV7-9 and J usage is TRBJ2-1; 9 nucleotides line up with TRBD2. The CDR3 sequence is 16 residues long. The germline gives CDR1 SEHNR, CDR2 FQNEAQ (reference sequence). The junction had 13 bases not matched to a gene; V was cut back by 3 bases and J by 10 bases. CDR3 DNA: TGTGCCAGCAGCTTCGGCAGCGGCGGGGGGGCGGGAGAGCAGTTCTTC. Translated, it gives CASSFGSGGGAGEQFF.

The chain employs TRBV21-1 and TRBJ2-5; no DNA check was done on the table's D call, TRBD1. TRBV21-1 is a documented pseudogene. The CDR3 extends over 12 amino acids. CDR3 region: CAGPRHQETQYF. The CDR3 DNA sequence: TGTGCCGGCCCGAGACATCAAGAGACCCAGTACTTC.

The J gene is TRBJ2-7, the V gene TRBV6-6, with D hard to call. Germline V gene sequence: CDR1 MNHNY, CDR2 SVGAGI (reference sequence). V was trimmed by 6 bases and J by 5 bases, leaving 8 bases between them. The CDR3 runs 11 residues. DNA of the CDR3: TGTGCCAGCAGCCGGCATGACGAGCAGTACTTC. Translation: CASSRHDEQYF.

The rearrangement links TRBV6-5 to TRBJ2-7; 7 nucleotides align to TRBD1. Germline V gene sequence: CDR1 MNHEY, CDR2 SVGAGI. V shed 4 bases, J shed 4 bases, and the junction held 7 bases outside the gene matches. The CDR3 has 14 residues. The CDR3 spells CASSSPGQPYEQYF. As DNA, the CDR3 is TGTGCCAGCAGTTCTCCGGGACAGCCTTACGAGCAGTACTTC.

This sequence joins TRBV30 and TRBJ2-2, with 8 nucleotides matching TRBD1. The length of the CDR3 is 14 residues. With 0 bases clipped from V and 5 bases from J, the junction kept 2 bases outside the gene matches. Germline CDR1 reads GTSNPN; CDR2 reads SVGIG (reference sequence). CDR3 amino acids: CAWSVQGGTGELFF. The CDR3 DNA follows: TGTGCCTGGAGTGTACAGGGGGGAACCGGGGAGCTGTTTTTT. Filled out from reference TRBV30 and TRBJ2-2, the complete variable domain reads SQTIHQWPATLVQPVGSPLSLECTVEGTSNPNLYWYRQAAGRGLQLLFYSVGIGQISSEVPQNLSASRPQDRQFILSSKKLLLSDSGFYLCAWSVQGGTGELFFGEGSRLTVL.

The CDR3 nucleotides are TGTGCCAGCAGCTTGATGGTAGCGGGTGATTACGAGCAGTACTTC. It is translated as CASSLMVAGDYEQYF. The V and J genes are TRBV5-6 and TRBJ2-7; 7 bases agree with TRBD2. Losses at the gene ends were 1 base for V and 4 bases for J; bases not matched to a gene: 8. The germline gives CDR1 SGHDT, CDR2 YYEEEE. The CDR3 runs to 15 residues.

The table lists this clone with a few counts. V gene TRBV6-5 combines with J gene TRBJ1-1; D gene uncertain. CDR1 is MNHEY and CDR2 is SVGAGI in the germline V gene. V was cut by 6 bases and J by 0 bases, with 11 bases left in between. The CDR3 is 14 residues long. The CDR3 here is CASSPGGVNTEAFF. In DNA form, the CDR3 reads TGTGCCAGCAGCCCCGGTGGGGTGAACACTGAAGCTTTCTTT.

This clone was counted only a few times. This chain links TRBV5-6 with TRBJ1-5, with 9 bases fitting TRBD1. Unmatched junction bases numbered 7, after V lost 2 bases and J lost 4 bases. In germline, CDR1 is SGHDT, CDR2 YYEEEE. The CDR3 has 16 amino acids. CDR3 sequence reads: CASSFFTGGENQPQHF. In DNA form, the CDR3 reads TGTGCCAGCAGCTTTTTTACAGGGGGCGAAAATCAGCCCCAGCATTTT.

As DNA, the CDR3 is TGTGCCAGCGGACAGGAAAGGATGAACACTGAAGCTTTCTTT. Its protein product is CASGQERMNTEAFF. V and J are TRBV6-1 and TRBJ1-1, with 7 positions matching TRBD1. With 8 bases clipped from V and 0 bases from J, the junction kept 6 bases outside the gene matches. Germline V gene lookup returns CDR1 MNHNS and CDR2 SASEGT. This CDR3 is 14 amino acids long.

The rearrangement links TRBV10-3 to TRBJ2-2; D is possibly TRBD1 (7 bases). Trimming took 11 bases from V and 3 from J, leaving 16 bases between them. Germline V CDR1 and CDR2: ENHRY, SYGVKD. CDR3 size: 14 residues. The CDR3 DNA sequence: TGTGCCTCCTGGGGGGACAGCGACACCGGGGAGCTGTTTTTT. The encoded protein is CASWGDSDTGELFF.

Only one count was recorded for this clone. CDR3 DNA: TGTGCCAGCAGCGTAGTACAGGGGGGGCGGAACACTGAAGCTTTCTTT. This encodes CASSVVQGGRNTEAFF. The chain links TRBV9 to TRBJ1-1; 8 bases align to TRBD1. Looked up from germline, CDR1 is SGDLS and CDR2 is YYNGEE. This CDR3 has 16 residues. J was trimmed by 1 base and V by 0 bases; bases with no gene match: 5.

The chain recombines TRBV25-1 with TRBJ1-5; no clear D gene. There are 13 residues in the CDR3. Deletions cut 7 bases from V and 0 bases from J, with 7 bases between. Germline CDR1 and CDR2: MGHDK and SYGVNS. CDR3 sequence (DNA): TGTGCCAGCACCGGCGATAGCAATCAGCCCCAGCATTTT. It codes for CASTGDSNQPQHF.

In its sample, this clone was seen once. The rearrangement uses TRBV27 and TRBJ1-5; a weak D match, TRBD1 (5 bases). Trimming took off 0 bases at V and 2 bases at J, with 11 bases between the two ends. The CDR3 runs 16 residues. Germline CDR1 and CDR2: MNHEY and SMNVEV (reference sequence). This CDR3 is CASSLSRGEGNQPQHF. CDR3 nucleotide sequence: TGTGCCAGCAGTTTATCCAGAGGGGAAGGCAATCAGCCCCAGCATTTT.

This clone was counted between two and nine times. The chain employs TRBV6-5 and TRBJ1-1; TRBD1 might be the D (6 bases). Germline CDR1 reads MNHEY; CDR2 reads SVGAGI. CDR3 size: 12 residues. The V gene lost 5 bases and the J gene lost 10 bases, with 14 bases spanning the gap. CDR3 sequence (DNA): TGTGCCAGCAGTCCGTCGGGGGCCGGAGCTTTCTTT. Translated, it gives CASSPSGAGAFF.

This rearrangement joins TRBV11-2 to TRBJ1-5; 7 bases agree with TRBD1. Germline V gene sequence: CDR1 SGHAT, CDR2 FQNNGV. The V gene end was trimmed by 1 base and the J gene end by 6 bases; junction bases not matched to a gene: 6. The length of the CDR3 is 15 residues. The CDR3 spells CASSLGAGGIQPQHF. DNA of the CDR3: TGTGCCAGCAGCTTAGGGGCAGGGGGGATTCAGCCCCAGCATTTT.